This record covers a single T cell receptor (beta chain). Its antigen is not known. The CDR3 sequence is 11 residues long. V was shortened by 1 base and J by 11 bases, with 9 bases between the two germline ends. Germline CDR1 and CDR2: MGHRA and YSYEKL. RNA, once extracted, was reverse transcribed into cDNA for use as the sequencing template. Only in-frame clones appear in the TCRdb table, and some are missing; sequencing was by immunoSEQ multiplex PCR. The table records more than 95,000 clones, less than 50% of them present only once. This entry comes from a study of CD8+ T cells in alopecia areata. Study conclusions and caveats: Between patients, shared TCR sequences were less clear than in mice. This was possibly due in part to HLA diversity in the patient population. Elevated clonality characterized lesional scalp relative to normal scalp, particularly in alopecia totalis/universalis.

The sequence was obtained from a human donor with alopecia areata. The chain couples TRBV4-1 to TRBJ2-7; D gene ambiguous. What was sequenced was NKG2D-low CD8+ T cells sorted from blood. CDR3 protein: CASSQGGMEYF. For the CDR3, the DNA is TGCGCCAGCAGCCAAGGCGGTATGGAGTACTTC.